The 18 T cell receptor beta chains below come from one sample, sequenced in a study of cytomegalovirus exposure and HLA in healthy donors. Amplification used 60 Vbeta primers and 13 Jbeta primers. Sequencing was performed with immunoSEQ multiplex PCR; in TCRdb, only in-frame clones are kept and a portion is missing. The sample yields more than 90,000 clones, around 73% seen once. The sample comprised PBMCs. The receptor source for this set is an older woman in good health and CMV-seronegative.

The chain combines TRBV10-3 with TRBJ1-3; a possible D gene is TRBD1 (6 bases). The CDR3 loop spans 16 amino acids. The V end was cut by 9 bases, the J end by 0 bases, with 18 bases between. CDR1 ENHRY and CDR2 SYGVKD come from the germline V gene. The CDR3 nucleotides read TGTGCCATACAAAAAGGGACACTTCTCTCTGGAAACACCATATATTTT. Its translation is CAIQKGTLLSGNTIYF.

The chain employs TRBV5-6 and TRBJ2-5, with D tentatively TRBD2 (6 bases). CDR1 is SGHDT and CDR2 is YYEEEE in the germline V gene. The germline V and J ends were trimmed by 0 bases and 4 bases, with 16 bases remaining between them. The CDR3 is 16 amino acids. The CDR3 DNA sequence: TGTGCCAGCAGCTTGGTTACGGGACTGTGGGGAGAGACCCAGTACTTC. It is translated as CASSLVTGLWGETQYF.

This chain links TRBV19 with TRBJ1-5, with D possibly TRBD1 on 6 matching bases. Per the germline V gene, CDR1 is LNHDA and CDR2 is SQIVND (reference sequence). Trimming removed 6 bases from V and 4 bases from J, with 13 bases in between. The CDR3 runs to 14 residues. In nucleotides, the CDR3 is TGTGCCAGTAGCCCCACAGGGTCTAATCAGCCCCAGCATTTT. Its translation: CASSPTGSNQPQHF.

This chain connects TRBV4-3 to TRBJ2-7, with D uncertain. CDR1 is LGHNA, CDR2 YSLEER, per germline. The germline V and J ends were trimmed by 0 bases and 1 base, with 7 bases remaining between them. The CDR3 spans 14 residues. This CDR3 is CASSQEQSSYEQYF. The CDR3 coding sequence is TGCGCCAGCAGCCAAGAACAGAGTTCCTACGAGCAGTACTTC.

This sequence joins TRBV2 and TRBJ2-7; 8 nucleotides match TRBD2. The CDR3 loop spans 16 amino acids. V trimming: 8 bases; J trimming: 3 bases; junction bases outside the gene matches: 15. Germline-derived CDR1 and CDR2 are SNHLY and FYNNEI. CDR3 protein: CASLRGSGSYNYEQYF. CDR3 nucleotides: TGTGCCAGCCTCCGTGGCAGCGGGAGTTACAACTACGAGCAGTACTTC.

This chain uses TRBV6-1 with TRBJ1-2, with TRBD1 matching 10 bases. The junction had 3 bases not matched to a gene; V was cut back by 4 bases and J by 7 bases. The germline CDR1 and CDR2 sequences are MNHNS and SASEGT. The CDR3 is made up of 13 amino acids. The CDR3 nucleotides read TGTGCCAGCAGTGGACAGGGGGCGATTGGCTACACCTTC. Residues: CASSGQGAIGYTF.

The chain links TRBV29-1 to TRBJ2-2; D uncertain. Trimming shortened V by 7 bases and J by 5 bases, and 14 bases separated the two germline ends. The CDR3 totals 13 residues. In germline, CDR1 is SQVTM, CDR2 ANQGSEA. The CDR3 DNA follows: TGCAGCGCTGCCCGCGGTGGGACCGGGGAGCTGTTTTTT. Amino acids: CSAARGGTGELFF.

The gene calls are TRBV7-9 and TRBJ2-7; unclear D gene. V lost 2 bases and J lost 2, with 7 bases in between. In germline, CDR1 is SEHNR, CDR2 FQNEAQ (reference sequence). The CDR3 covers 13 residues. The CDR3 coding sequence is TGTGCCAGCAGCTTAATACAGACCTACGAGCAGTACTTC. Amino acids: CASSLIQTYEQYF.

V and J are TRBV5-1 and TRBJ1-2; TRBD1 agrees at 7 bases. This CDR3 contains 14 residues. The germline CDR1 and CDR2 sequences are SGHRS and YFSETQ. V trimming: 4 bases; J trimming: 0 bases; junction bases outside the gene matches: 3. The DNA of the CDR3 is TGCGCCAGCAGCACAGGGACAGCTAACTATGGCTACACCTTC. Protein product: CASSTGTANYGYTF.

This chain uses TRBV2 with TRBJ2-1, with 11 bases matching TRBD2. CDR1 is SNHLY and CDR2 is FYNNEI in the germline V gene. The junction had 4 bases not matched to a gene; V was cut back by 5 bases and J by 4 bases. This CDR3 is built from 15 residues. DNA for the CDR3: TGTGCCAGCAGTCCGACTAGCGGGGTGTACAATGAGCAGTTCTTC. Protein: CASSPTSGVYNEQFF.

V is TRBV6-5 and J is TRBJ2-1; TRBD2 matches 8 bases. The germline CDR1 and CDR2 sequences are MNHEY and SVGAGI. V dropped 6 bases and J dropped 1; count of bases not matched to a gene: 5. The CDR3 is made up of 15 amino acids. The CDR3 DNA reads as TGTGCCAGCAGGAACGGGGGGGTGTCCTACAATGAGCAGTTCTTC. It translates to CASRNGGVSYNEQFF.

The DNA for the CDR3 is TGTGCCAGCAGCTTACAGGGGTACACTGAAGCTTTCTTT. Amino acid sequence: CASSLQGYTEAFF. The genes are TRBV7-2 and TRBJ1-1; TRBD1 might be the D (6 bases). Germline V CDR1 and CDR2: SGHTA, FQGNSA. This CDR3 has 13 amino acids. Trimming took 2 bases from V and 3 from J, leaving 7 bases between them.

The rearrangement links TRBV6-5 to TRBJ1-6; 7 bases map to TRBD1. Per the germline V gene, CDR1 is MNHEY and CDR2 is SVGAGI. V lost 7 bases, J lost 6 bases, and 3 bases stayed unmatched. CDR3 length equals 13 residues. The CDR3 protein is CASNDRANSPLHF. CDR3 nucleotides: TGTGCCAGCAATGACAGGGCTAATTCACCCCTCCACTTT.

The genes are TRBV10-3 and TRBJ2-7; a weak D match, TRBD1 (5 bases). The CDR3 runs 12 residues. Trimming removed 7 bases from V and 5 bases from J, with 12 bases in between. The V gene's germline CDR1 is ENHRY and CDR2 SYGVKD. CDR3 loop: CAINQGGDEQYF. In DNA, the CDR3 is TGTGCCATCAACCAGGGCGGTGACGAGCAGTACTTC.

The CDR3 spells CASRQGAPYEQYF. CDR3 DNA sequence: TGTGCCAGCAGACAGGGGGCCCCCTACGAGCAGTACTTC. The V gene is TRBV6-5, the J gene TRBJ2-7; 9 bases fit TRBD1. CDR1 and CDR2 from the germline V gene are MNHEY and SVGAGI. There are 13 residues in the CDR3. With V trimmed by 6 bases and J by 2 bases, 2 bases remained unmatched.

CDR3 sequence: CASSPTGGTGEKLFF. CDR3 sequence (DNA): TGCGCCAGCAGCCCTACAGGGGGTACTGGTGAAAAACTGTTTTTT. This chain joins TRBV4-3 and TRBJ1-4; 8 nucleotides line up with TRBD1. The CDR3 runs 15 residues. After removal of 4 bases from V and 7 bases from J, the junction contained 8 bases not matched to a gene. Per germline, CDR1 LGHNA and CDR2 YSLEER.

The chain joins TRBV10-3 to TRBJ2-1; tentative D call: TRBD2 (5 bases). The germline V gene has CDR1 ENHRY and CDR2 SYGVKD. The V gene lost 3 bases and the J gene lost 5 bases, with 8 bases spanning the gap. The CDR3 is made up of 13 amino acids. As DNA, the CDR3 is TGTGCCATCAGTGATATTAGCGACAATGAGCAGTTCTTC. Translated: CAISDISDNEQFF.

The CDR3 coding sequence is TGTGCCAGCTCTAGCGGGGACTCAGATACGCAGTATTTT. This codes for CASSSGDSDTQYF. The chain couples TRBV6-5 to TRBJ2-3; 9 bases agree with TRBD2. V dropped 8 bases and J dropped 4; count of bases not matched to a gene: 4. This CDR3 region has 13 residues. Germline CDR1 and CDR2: MNHEY and SVGAGI.